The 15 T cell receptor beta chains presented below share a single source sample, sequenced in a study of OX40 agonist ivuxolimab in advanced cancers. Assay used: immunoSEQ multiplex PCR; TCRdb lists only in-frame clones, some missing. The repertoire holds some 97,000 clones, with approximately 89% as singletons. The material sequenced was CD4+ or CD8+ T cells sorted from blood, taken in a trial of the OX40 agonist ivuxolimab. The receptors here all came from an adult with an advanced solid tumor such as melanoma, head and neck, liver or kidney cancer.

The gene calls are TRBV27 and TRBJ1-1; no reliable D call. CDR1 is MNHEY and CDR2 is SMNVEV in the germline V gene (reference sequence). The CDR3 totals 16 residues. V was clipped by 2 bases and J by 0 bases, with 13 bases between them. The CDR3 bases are TGTGCCAGCAGTTTAAGGCCCGGACTCATGAACACTGAAGCTTTCTTT. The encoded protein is CASSLRPGLMNTEAFF.

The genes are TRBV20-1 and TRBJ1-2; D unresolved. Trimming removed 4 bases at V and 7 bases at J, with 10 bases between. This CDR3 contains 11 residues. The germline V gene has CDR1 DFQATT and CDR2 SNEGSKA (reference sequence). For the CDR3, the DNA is TGCAGTGCTACCCCCGGTGGTGGCTACACCTTC. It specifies CSATPGGGYTF.

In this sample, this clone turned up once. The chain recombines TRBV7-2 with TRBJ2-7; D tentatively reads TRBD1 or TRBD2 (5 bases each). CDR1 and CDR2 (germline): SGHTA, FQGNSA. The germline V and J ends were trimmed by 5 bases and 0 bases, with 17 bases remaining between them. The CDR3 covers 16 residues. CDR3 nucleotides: TGTGCCAGCAGCCCGAGGGGAGCGACAACCTCCTACGAGCAGTACTTC. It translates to CASSPRGATTSYEQYF.

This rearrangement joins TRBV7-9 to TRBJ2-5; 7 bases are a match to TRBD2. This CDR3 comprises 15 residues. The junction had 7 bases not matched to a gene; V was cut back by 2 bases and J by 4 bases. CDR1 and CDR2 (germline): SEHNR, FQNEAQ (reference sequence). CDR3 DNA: TGTGCCAGCAGCTTATCGGGACTATATGGAGAGACCCAGTACTTC. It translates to CASSLSGLYGETQYF. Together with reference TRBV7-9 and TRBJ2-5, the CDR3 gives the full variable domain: DTGVSQNPRHKITKRGQNVTFRCDPISEHNRLYWYRQTLGQGPEFLTYFQNEAQLEKSRLLSDRFSAERPKGSFSTLEIQRTEQGDSAMYLCASSLSGLYGETQYFGPGTRLLVL.

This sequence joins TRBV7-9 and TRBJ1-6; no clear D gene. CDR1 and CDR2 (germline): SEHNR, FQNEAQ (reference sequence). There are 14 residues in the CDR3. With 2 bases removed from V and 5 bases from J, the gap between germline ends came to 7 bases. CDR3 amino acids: CASSLIGNNSPLHF. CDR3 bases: TGTGCCAGCAGCTTAATCGGCAATAATTCACCCCTCCACTTT.

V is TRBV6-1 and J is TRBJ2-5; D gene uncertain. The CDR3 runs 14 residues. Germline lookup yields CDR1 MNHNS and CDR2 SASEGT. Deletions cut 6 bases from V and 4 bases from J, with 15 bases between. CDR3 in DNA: TGTGCCAGCAGAGAAAGGGTGCACGGAGAGACCCAGTACTTC. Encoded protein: CASRERVHGETQYF.

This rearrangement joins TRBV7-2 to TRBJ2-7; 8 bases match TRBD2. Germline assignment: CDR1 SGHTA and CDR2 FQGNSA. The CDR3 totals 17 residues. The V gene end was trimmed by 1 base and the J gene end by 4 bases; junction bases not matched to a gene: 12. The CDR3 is CASSLGVGTRSLYEQYF. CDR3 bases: TGTGCCAGCAGCTTAGGTGTTGGGACTAGATCTCTATACGAGCAGTACTTC.

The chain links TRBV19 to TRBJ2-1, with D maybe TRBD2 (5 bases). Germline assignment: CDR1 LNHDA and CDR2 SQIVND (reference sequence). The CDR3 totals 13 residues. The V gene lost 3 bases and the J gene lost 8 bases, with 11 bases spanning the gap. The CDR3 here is CASSILTTYEQFF. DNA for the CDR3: TGTGCCAGTAGTATCCTGACTACCTATGAGCAGTTCTTC.

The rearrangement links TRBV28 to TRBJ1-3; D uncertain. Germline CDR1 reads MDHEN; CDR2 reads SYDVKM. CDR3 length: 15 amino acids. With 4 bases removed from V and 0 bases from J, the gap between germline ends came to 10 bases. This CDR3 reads CASSSPEGSGNTIYF. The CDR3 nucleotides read TGTGCCAGCAGTTCCCCGGAGGGCTCTGGAAACACCATATATTTT.

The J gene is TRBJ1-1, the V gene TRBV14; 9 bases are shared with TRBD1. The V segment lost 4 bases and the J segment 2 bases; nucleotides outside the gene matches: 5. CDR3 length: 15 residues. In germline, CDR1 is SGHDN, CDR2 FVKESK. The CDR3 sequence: CASSLQGAINTEAFF. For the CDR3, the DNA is TGTGCCAGCAGCCTACAGGGGGCAATAAACACTGAAGCTTTCTTT.

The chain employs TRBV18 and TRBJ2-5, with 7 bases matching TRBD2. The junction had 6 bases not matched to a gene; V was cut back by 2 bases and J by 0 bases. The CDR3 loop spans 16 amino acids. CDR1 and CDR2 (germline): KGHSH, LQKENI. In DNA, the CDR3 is TGTGCCAGCTCACCAGTCTGGGGAGGGTACCAAGAGACCCAGTACTTC. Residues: CASSPVWGGYQETQYF.

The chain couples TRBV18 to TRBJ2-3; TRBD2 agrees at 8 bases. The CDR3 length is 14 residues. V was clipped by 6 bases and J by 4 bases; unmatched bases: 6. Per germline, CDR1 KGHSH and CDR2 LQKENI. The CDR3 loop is CASSPGGGSDTQYF. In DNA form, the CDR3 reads TGTGCCAGCTCCCCTGGCGGGGGGTCAGATACGCAGTATTTT.

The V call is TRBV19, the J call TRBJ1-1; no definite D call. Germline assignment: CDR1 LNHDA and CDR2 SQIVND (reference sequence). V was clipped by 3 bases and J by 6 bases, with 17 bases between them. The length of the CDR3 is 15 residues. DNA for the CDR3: TGTGCCAGTAGTATTCGGTCAGGCGGTACTGCTGAAGCTTTCTTT. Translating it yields CASSIRSGGTAEAFF. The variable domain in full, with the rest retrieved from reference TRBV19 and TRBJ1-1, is DGGITQSPKYLFRKEGQNVTLSCEQNLNHDAMYWYRQDPGQGLRLIYYSQIVNDFQKGDIAEGYSVSREKKESFPLTVTSAQKNPTAFYLCASSIRSGGTAEAFFGQGTRLTVV.

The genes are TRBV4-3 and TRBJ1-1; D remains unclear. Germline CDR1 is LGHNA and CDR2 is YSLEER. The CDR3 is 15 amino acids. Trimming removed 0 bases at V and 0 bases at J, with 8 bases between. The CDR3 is CASSQDSPVNTEAFF. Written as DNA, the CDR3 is TGCGCCAGCAGCCAAGATTCTCCGGTGAACACTGAAGCTTTCTTT.

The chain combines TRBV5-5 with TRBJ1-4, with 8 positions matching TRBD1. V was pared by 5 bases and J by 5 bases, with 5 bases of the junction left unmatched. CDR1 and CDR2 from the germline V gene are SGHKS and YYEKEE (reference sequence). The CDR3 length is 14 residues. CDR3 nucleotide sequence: TGTGCCAGCAGTTCTCAGGGGGCAAATGAAAAACTGTTTTTT. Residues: CASSSQGANEKLFF.